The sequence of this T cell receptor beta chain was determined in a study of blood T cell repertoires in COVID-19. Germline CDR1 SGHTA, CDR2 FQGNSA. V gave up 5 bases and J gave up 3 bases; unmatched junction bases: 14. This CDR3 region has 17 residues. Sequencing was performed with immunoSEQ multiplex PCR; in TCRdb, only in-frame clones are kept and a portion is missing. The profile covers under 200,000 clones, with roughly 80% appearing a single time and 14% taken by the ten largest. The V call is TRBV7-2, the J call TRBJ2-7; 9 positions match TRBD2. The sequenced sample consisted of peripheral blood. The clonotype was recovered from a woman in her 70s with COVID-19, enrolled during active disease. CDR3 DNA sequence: TGTGCCAGCAGCCCACCAGTGGGTAGCGGGAGACTCTACGAGCAGTACTTC. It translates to CASSPPVGSGRLYEQYF.